This T cell receptor (beta chain) stems from a study of T cells in narcolepsy. Study context: Donors had narcolepsy type 1 or type 2, or were healthy controls.

CDR1 is MNHNS and CDR2 is SASEGT in the germline V gene. The CDR3 loop spans 15 amino acids. Method: immunoSEQ multiplex PCR; TCRdb's copy keeps in-frame clones and lacks some. The sample has tens of thousands of clones, 88% seen once. This sequence originates from a human donor with narcolepsy. This chain joins TRBV6-1 and TRBJ2-5; D not resolved. The assigned J gene may be wrong: the sequence end matches TRBJ2-7 better. The sample comprised CD45RA- memory CD4+ T cells from PBMCs. This chain's CDR3 is CASSVEYYSSYEQYF. The CDR3 nucleotides are TGTGCCAGCAGTGTTGAGTACTATAGCTCCTACGAGCAGTACTTC.